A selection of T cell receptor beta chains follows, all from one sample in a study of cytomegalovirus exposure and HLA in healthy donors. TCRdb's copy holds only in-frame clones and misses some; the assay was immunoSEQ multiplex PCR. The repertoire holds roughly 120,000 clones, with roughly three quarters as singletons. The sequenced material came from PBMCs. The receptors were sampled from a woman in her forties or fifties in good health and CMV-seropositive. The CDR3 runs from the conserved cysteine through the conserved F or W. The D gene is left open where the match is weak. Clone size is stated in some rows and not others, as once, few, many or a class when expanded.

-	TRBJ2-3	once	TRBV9	TGTGCCAGCAGCCCCCCTGCGGGTGCTAGCACAGATACGCAGTATTTT	CASSPPAGASTDTQYF
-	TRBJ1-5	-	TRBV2	TGTGCCAGCAGGAGCGGCTATAGCAATCAGCCCCAGCATTTT	CASRSGYSNQPQHF
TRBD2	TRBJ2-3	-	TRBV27	TGTGCCAGCAGCCCGCCGGGACTAGCGGGGGGGCCCGATACGCAGTATTTT	CASSPPGLAGGPDTQYF
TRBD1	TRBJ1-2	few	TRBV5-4	TGTGCCAGCAGATACGGGACAGGGGGAGACTATGGCTACACCTTC	CASRYGTGGDYGYTF
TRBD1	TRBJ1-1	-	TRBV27	TGTGCCTCTCTCAGGGGGGTTGAAGCTTTCTTT	CASLRGVEAFF
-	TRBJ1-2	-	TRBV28	TGTGCCAGCAGTTTACAGGGCGCTTATGGCTACACCTTC	CASSLQGAYGYTF
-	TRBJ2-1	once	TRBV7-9	TGTTCCAGCAGCCCTACGCGGGCCTACAATGAGCAGTTCTTC	CSSSPTRAYNEQFF
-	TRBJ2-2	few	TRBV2	TGTGCCAGCAGAGCCGGGACAATTAACACCGGGGAGCTGTTTTTT	CASRAGTINTGELFF
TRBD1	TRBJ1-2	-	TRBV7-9	TGTGCCAGCAGTAGTGACAGGGGGGACTATGGCTACACCTTC	CASSSDRGDYGYTF
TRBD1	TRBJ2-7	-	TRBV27	TGTGCCAGCAGTTTTACAGGGGGCGTATACGAGCAGTACTTC	CASSFTGGVYEQYF
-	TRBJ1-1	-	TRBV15	TGTGCCACCAGCAGAGGACCCTGGGGCCCAATGAACACTGAAGCTTTCTTT	CATSRGPWGPMNTEAFF
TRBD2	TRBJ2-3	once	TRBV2	TGTGCCAGCAGCGCTAGCGGGGGGGTTTCTCTAACAGATACGCAGTATTTT	CASSASGGVSLTDTQYF
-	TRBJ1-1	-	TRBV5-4	TGTGCCAGCAGCTTGGAGGGGGGAGGGAAAAACACTGAAGCTTTCTTT	CASSLEGGGKNTEAFF
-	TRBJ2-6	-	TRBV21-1	TGTGCCAGCAGCAAATGGGGGGTCATAATTAACGGCCTGACTTTC	CASSKWGVIINGLTF
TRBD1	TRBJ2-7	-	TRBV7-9	TGTGCCAGCAGCCCGGGGACAGCTCGAGCCGAGCAGTACTTC	CASSPGTARAEQYF
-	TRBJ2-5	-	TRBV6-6	TGTGCCAGCAGGGGGGGTGGGAGCGAGACCCAGTACTTC	CASRGGGSETQYF
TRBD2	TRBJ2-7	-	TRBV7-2	TGTGCCAGCAGCTTAGAGCTAGCGGGGGCCTACGAGCAGTACTTC	CASSLELAGAYEQYF
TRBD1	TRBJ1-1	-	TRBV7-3	TGTGCCGGCAGTTTCGGACAGGACACTGAAGCTTTCTTT	CAGSFGQDTEAFF
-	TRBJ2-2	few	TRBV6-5	TGTGCCAGCAGTTACTCGGAGGGGGGGCCTAAGCTGTTTTTT	CASSYSEGGPKLFF
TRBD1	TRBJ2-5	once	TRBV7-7	TGTGCTAGCAGCTTACAACAGGGGCAAGAGACCCAGTACTTC	CASSLQQGQETQYF
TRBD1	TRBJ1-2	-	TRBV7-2	TGTGCCAGCAGCTTAGGCTTAGGACAGGGGTCAGGCTACACCTTC	CASSLGLGQGSGYTF
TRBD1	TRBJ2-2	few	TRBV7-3	TGTGCCAGCAGCGTAGGACAGGGTTGGGAGCTGTTTTTT	CASSVGQGWELFF
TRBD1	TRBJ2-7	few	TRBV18	TGTGCCAGCTCACCACGTACAGGGGGCAACTACGAGCAGTACTTC	CASSPRTGGNYEQYF
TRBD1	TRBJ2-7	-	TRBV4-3	TGCGCCAGCAGCCAAGGGACAGGCGGACCTTACGAGCAGTACTTC	CASSQGTGGPYEQYF
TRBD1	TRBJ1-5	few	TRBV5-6	TGTGCCAGCAGCTTCCGGGGGACAGGGGGCCCCCAGCCCCAGCATTTT	CASSFRGTGGPQPQHF
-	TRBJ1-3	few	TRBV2	TGTGCCAGCAGTCCACAGGTATCTGGAAACACCATATATTTT	CASSPQVSGNTIYF
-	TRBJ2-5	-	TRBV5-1	TGCGCCAGCAGCTGGAACCCCGGACAGCTGAAAGAGACCCAGTACTTC	CASSWNPGQLKETQYF
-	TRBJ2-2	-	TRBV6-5	TGTGCCAGCGGACTCAGACACACCGGGGAGCTGTTTTTT	CASGLRHTGELFF
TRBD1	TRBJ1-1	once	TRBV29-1	TGCAGCGCCGCAGGGGGGACTGAAGCTTTCTTT	CSAAGGTEAFF